This T cell receptor beta chain was sequenced for a study of blood T cell repertoires in COVID-19. Looked up from germline, CDR1 is MGHRA and CDR2 is YSYEKL. Trimming at V came to 3 bases and at J to 6 bases, leaving 10 bases not matched to a gene. The CDR3 length is 16 residues. In the original processing: For nucleated cells, counts were estimated from reference gene primer amplification. The protocol was immunoSEQ multiplex PCR, while the TCRdb copy is restricted to in-frame clones and leaves out a portion. V, J and clone size were drawn from that table, and D and trimming were deduced from the DNA. Of 52,000 or so clones in the sample, roughly 85% were seen once.

The chain joins TRBV4-1 to TRBJ1-5, with 8 positions matching TRBD1. This clonotype originated in a human donor in a cohort sampled during active COVID-19. The specimen sequenced was peripheral blood. The CDR3 bases are TGCGCCAGCAGCCACCAGCCAGGGGGCGCGACTCAGCCCCAGCATTTT. Its translation: CASSHQPGGATQPQHF.